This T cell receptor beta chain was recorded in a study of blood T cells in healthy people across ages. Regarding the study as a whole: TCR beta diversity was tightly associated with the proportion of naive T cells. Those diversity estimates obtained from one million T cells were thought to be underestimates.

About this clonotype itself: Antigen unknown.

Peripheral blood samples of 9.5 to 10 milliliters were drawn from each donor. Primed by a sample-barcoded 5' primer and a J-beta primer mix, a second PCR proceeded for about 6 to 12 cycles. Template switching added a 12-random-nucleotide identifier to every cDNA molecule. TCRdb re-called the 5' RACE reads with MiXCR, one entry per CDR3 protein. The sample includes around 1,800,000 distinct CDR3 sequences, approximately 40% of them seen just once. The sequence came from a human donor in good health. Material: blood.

This chain's CDR3 is CASSSGGGNTIYF. CDR3 DNA: TGCGCCAGCAGCTCAGGAGGGGGAAACACCATATATTTT. The chain uses TRBV5-1 and TRBJ1-3; D not certain. The V and J ends lost 3 bases and 4 bases respectively, with 8 bases between them. CDR3 length: 13 residues. CDR1 SGHRS and CDR2 YFSETQ come from the germline V gene.